Here is one T cell receptor beta chain with its context. Evenly divided among several immunoSEQ plates was the genomic DNA of each subset. The protocol was immunoSEQ multiplex PCR, while the TCRdb copy is restricted to in-frame clones and leaves out a portion. The sample carries some 2,100,000 clones, more than 85% recorded once. Naive CD8 cells lacked CD45RO, underwent positive selection for CCR7 and left out terminally differentiated effector memory CD45RA+ cells. The germline CDR1 and CDR2 sequences are MNHEY and SMNVEV (reference sequence). The CDR3 has 15 residues. J lost 6 bases, V lost 7 bases, and 11 bases had no gene match. This sample stems from a study of shared clonotypes between healthy human individuals. In the study overall: There were three CD4 naive, three CD4 memory, two CD8 naive and one CD8 memory plates per donor.

The chain employs TRBV27 and TRBJ2-1; TRBD2 matches 8 bases. Sequenced sample: naive CD8+ T cells from PBMCs. The receptor's source is a man aged 18 to 29 in good health. Some clones in this sample may be carry-over from other donors' samples. This CDR3 reads CASTFSGTGVNEQFF. The CDR3 nucleotides are TGTGCCAGCACCTTTAGCGGGACGGGAGTCAATGAGCAGTTCTTC.